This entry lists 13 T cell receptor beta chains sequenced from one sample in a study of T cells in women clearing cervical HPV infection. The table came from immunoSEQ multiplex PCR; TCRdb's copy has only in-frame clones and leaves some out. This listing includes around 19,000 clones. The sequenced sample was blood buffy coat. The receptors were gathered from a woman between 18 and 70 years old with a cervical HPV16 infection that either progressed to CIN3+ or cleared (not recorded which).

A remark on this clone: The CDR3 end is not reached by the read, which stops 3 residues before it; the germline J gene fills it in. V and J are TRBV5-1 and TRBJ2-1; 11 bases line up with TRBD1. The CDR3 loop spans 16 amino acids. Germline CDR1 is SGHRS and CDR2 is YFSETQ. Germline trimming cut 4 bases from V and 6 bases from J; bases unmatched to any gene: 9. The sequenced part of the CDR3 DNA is TGCGCCAGCAGCCCAGCCGGGACAGGGGGACTCAATGAG. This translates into CASSPAGTGGLNE. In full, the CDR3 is CASSPAGTGGLNEQFF.

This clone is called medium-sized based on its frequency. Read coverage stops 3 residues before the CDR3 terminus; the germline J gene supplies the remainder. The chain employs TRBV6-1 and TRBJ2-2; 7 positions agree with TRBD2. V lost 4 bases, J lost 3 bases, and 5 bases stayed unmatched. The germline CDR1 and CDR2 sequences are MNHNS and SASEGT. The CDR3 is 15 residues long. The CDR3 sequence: CASSGSGGHTGELFF. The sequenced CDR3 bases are TGTGCCAGCAGTGGATCGGGGGGACACACCGGGGAG.

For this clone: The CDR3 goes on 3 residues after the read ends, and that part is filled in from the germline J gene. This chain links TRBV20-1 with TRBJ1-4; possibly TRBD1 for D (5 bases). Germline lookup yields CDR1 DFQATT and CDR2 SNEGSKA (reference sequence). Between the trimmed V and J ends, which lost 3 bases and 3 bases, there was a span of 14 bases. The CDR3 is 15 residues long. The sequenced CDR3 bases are TGCAGTGCTAGGCAGCCGGGGGGGGCTAATGAAAAA. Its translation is CSARQPGGANEK. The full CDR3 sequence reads CSARQPGGANEKLFF.

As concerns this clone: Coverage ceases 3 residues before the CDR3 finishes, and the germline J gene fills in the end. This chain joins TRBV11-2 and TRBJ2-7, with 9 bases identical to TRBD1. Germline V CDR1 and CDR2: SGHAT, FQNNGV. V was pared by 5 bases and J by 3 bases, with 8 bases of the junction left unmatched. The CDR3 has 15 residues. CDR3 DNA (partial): TGTGCCAGCAGCCTCGGACAGGGGAGCAACTACGAG. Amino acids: CASSLGQGSNYE. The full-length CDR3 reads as CASSLGQGSNYEQYF.

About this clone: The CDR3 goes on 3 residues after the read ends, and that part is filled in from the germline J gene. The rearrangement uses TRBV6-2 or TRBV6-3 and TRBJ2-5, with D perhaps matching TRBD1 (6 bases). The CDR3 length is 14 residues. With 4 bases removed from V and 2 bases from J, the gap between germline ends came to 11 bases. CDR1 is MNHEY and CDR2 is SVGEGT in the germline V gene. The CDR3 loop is CASSLTGPQETQYF. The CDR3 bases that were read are TGTGCCAGCAGTTTGACAGGTCCTCAAGAGACC.

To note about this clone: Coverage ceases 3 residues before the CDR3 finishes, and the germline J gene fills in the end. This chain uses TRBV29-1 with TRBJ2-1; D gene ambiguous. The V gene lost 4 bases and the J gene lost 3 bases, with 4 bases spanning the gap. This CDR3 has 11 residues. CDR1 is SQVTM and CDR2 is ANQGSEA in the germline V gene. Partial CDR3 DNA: TGCAGCGTTGTCAGCTACAATGAG. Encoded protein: CSVVSYNE. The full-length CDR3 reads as CSVVSYNEQFF.

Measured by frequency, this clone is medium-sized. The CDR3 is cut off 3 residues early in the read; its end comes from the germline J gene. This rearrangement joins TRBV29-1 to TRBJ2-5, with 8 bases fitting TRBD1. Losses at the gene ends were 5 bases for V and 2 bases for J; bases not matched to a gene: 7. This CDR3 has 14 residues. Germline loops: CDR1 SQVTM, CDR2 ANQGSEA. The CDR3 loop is CSVSQGDGQETQYF. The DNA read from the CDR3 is TGCAGCGTTTCACAGGGGGATGGGCAAGAGACC. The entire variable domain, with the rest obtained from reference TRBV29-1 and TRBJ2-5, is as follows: SAVISQKPSRDICQRGTSLTIQCQVDSQVTMMFWYRQQPGQSLTLIATANQGSEATYESGFVIDKFPISRPNLTFSTLTVSNMSPEDSSIYLCSVSQGDGQETQYFGPGTRLLVL.

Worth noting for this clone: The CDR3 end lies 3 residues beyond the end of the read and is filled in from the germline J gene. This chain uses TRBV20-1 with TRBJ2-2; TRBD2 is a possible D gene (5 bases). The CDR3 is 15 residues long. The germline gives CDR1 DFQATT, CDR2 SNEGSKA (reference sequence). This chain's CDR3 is CSAPTPSSYNSPLFF. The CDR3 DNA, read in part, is TGCAGTGCCCCCACTCCTAGCTCCTATAATTCACCG.

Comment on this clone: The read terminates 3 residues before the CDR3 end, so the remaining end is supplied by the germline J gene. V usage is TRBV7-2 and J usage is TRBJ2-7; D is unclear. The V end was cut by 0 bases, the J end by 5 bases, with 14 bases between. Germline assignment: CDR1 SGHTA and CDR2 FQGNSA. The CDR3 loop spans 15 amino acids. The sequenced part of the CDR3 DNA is TGTGCCAGCAGCTTAGCGGGCTCTCGGAGCCACGAG. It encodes CASSLAGSRSHE. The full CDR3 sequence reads CASSLAGSRSHEQYF.

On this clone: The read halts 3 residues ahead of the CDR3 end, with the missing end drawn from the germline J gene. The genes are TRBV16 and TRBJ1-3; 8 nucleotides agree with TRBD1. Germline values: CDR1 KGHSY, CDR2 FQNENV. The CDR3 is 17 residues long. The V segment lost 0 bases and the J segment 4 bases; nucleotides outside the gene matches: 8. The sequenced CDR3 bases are TGTGCCAGCAGCCAATCGTTCCACGGACAGGGCGGAAACACC. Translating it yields CASSQSFHGQGGNT. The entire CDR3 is CASSQSFHGQGGNTIYF.

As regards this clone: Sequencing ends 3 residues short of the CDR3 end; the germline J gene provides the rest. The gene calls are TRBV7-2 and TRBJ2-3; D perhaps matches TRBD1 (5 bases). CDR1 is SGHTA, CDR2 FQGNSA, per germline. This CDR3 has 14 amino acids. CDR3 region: CASSLQGRQETQYF. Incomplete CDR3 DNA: TGTGCCAGCAGCTTACAGGGAAGGCAAGAGACG.

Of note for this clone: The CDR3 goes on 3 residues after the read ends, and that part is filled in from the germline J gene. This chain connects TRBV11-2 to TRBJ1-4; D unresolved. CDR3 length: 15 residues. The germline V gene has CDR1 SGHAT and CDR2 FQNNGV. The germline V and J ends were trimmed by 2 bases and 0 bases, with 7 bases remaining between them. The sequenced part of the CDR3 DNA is TGTGCCAGCAGCTTATCGGTTTCAACTAATGAAAAA. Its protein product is CASSLSVSTNEK. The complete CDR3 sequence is CASSLSVSTNEKLFF.

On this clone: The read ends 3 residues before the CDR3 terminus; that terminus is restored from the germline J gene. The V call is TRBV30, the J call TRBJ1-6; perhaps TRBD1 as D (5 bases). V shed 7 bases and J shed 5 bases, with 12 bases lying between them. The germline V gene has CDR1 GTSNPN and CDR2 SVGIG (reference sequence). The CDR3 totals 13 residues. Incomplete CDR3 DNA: TGTGCCTCGCAGGGACTTCATAATTCACCC. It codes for CASQGLHNSP. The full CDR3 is CASQGLHNSPLHF.